This TCR beta chain was recovered during a study of T-cell reconstitution after alpha-beta-depleted transplantation in children. Trimming took 4 bases from V and 9 from J; bases not matched to a gene: 11. There are 15 residues in the CDR3. Germline lookup yields CDR1 SGHVS and CDR2 FNYEAQ. A TCRbeta library incorporating unique molecular identifiers was prepared. TCRdb re-analysed the PCR reads in MiXCR, keeping a single row per CDR3 protein. Among 350,000 to 450,000 distinct CDR3 sequences, just over 20% were seen once, and the ten largest hold around 3.9%. The TCR comes from a human donor who donated a stem cell graft to a child with acute myeloid leukemia. The material was PBMCs from the stem cell graft donor, obtained from the stem cell graft. This chain joins TRBV7-6 and TRBJ2-1, with 8 bases lining up with TRBD2. CDR3 in amino acids: CASSSRIAGPPEQFF. The CDR3 DNA is TGTGCCAGCAGCTCTAGAATAGCGGGACCCCCTGAGCAGTTCTTC. The whole variable domain, remainder taken from reference TRBV7-6 and TRBJ2-1, is GAGVSQSPRYKVTKRGQDVALRCDPISGHVSLYWYRQALGQGPEFLTYFNYEAQQDKSGLPNDRFSAERPEGSISTLTIQRTEQRDSAMYRCASSSRIAGPPEQFFGPGTRLTVL.